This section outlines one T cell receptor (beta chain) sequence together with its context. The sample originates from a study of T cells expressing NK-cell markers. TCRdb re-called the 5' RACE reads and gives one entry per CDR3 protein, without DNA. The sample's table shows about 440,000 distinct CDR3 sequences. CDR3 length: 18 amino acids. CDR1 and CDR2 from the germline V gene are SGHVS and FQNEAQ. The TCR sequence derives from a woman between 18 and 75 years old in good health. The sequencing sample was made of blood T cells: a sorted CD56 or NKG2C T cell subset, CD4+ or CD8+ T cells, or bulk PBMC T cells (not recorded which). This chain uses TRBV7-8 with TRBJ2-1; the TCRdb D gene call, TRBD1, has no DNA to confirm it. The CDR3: CASSHLLRTGPGDNEQFF.